This T cell receptor beta chain was identified in a study of Ad26.COV2.S vaccination and SARS-CoV-2 variants. Data came from immunoSEQ multiplex PCR; TCRdb stores just in-frame clones and leaves some out. The table shows about 440,000 clones, with around 88% occurring only once. Treatment denoted: around 19 received Ad26.COV2.S at low or high dose, single or two shots; roughly five received placebo; per-sample allocation not given. Day 63 after the first vaccine or placebo injection was the time point for sampling. CDR1 is LNHDA and CDR2 is SQIVND in the germline V gene (reference sequence). CDR3 size: 15 residues. Trimming removed 10 bases at V and 2 bases at J, with 17 bases between.

The chain couples TRBV19 to TRBJ2-2, with D possibly TRBD2 on 5 matching bases. This receptor was obtained from a person between 18 and 60 years old who received the Ad26.COV2.S COVID-19 vaccine or a placebo. This material consisted of peripheral blood, taken in a trial of Ad26.COV2.S vaccine versus placebo. Here the CDR3 reads CATFGVGVNTGELFF. The CDR3, as DNA: TGTGCCACTTTCGGGGTCGGGGTTAACACCGGGGAGCTGTTTTTT.